These T cell receptor beta chains were read from a single sample in a study of T-cell memory formation after mild COVID-19. TCRdb independently ran MiXCR on the 5' RACE reads; one entry per CDR3 protein. Of 280,000 or so distinct CDR3 sequences listed, 7.5% to 9.5% were seen once; the top ten hold under 25%. Sequencing was carried out using PBMCs or a T cell subset sorted from them (not recorded which). The receptors were sampled from a man aged 18 to 29 who had mild COVID-19 (a few samples of this study predate the infection). Cell type and time point are not known. The CDR3 runs from the conserved cysteine through the conserved F or W. The D gene is left open where the match is weak. Clone size appears in some rows only: once, few, many, or a class for an expanded clone.

J gene,V gene,CDR3 length,D gene,clone size,CDR3 DNA,CDR3 protein
TRBJ2-1,TRBV29-1,13,TRBD1,.,TGCAGCGTCGGGACAGGGTACTACAATGAGCAGTTCTTC,CSVGTGYYNEQFF
TRBJ2-5,TRBV5-5,16,.,few,TGTGCCAGCAGCTTGGGGGCAGTCTTGACGCAAGAGACCCAGTACTTC,CASSLGAVLTQETQYF
TRBJ1-1,TRBV4-1,16,.,few,TGCGCCAGCAGCCAAGAAAAAGGCAGGGTGAACACTGAAGCTTTCTTT,CASSQEKGRVNTEAFF
TRBJ1-2,TRBV5-7,13,.,few,TGTGCCAGCAGCTTTTCCGTCCCCTATGGCTACACCTTC,CASSFSVPYGYTF
TRBJ2-1,TRBV27,14,.,few,TGTGCCAGCAGTTTCGACGCGGCCTACAATGAGCAGTTCTTC,CASSFDAAYNEQFF
TRBJ2-2,TRBV11-2,15,.,.,TGTGCCAGCAGCTTAGATGATCCGGGGACCGGGGAGCTGTTTTTT,CASSLDDPGTGELFF
TRBJ2-7,TRBV21-1,15,.,few,TGTGCCAGCAGCAACGCGGCTAGCGGGGCCGTGAGGCAGTACTTC,CASSNAASGAVRQYF
TRBJ2-6,TRBV7-9,16,.,few,TGTGCCAGCAGCTCCAGGGTGGCCTCTGGGGCCAACGTCCTGACTTTC,CASSSRVASGANVLTF
TRBJ2-3,TRBV5-1,16,TRBD1,few,TGCGCCAGCAGCTTGGGAACCGGGACAGCCACAGATACGCAGTATTTT,CASSLGTGTATDTQYF
TRBJ1-5,TRBV6-5,13,TRBD1,.,TGTGCCACAGGGGGGCAGGTAGATCAGCCCCAGCATTTT,CATGGQVDQPQHF
TRBJ1-1,TRBV19,15,TRBD1,few,TGTGCCAGTAGTCCAATGACAGGGGGCAGGGCTGAAGCTTTCTTT,CASSPMTGGRAEAFF
TRBJ1-4,TRBV20-1,14,.,few,TGCAGTGCTTGGGACCCCGCAACTAATGAAAAACTGTTTTTT,CSAWDPATNEKLFF
TRBJ2-5,TRBV20-1,19,TRBD2,.,TGCAGTGCTAGAGATCGAAGGGGACTAGCGGGGGGCCCACAAGAGACCCAGTACTTC,CSARDRRGLAGGPQETQYF
TRBJ1-5,TRBV20-1,12,TRBD1,.,TGCAGTGCTTTGACAGGGGATCAGCCCCAGCATTTT,CSALTGDQPQHF
TRBJ2-5,TRBV6-2/TRBV6-3,12,.,many,TGTGCCAGCAGTGCCGTAGCGGAGACCCAGTACTTC,CASSAVAETQYF
TRBJ2-7,TRBV2,14,.,few,TGTGCCAGCAGTGCGGGAGCAGTGTCCTACGAGCAGTACTTC,CASSAGAVSYEQYF
TRBJ2-3,TRBV5-1,15,.,.,TGCGCCAGCAGCTTGGATGGGGAAGCCACAGATACGCAGTATTTT,CASSLDGEATDTQYF
TRBJ2-1,TRBV20-1,15,TRBD2,.,TGCAGTGCCAGATCGCCGGGACTAGCGGGCGATGAGCAGTTCTTC,CSARSPGLAGDEQFF
TRBJ1-1,TRBV6-2/TRBV6-3,14,TRBD1,.,TGTGCCAGCAGTTGGACAGGGAGCGGCACTGAAGCTTTCTTT,CASSWTGSGTEAFF
TRBJ2-2,TRBV4-3,16,.,.,TGCGCCAGCAGCCAGCAGGGTGCGGGGAACACCGGGGAGCTGTTTTTT,CASSQQGAGNTGELFF
TRBJ1-6,TRBV20-1,17,.,few,TGCAGTGCTAGAGCCGGCCTGGGGGCTGGCGCGGGTTCACCCCTCCACTTT,CSARAGLGAGAGSPLHF
TRBJ1-2,TRBV20-1,11,.,few,TGCAGTGCCCCGACAGAGGATCGCTACACCTTC,CSAPTEDRYTF
TRBJ2-5,TRBV24-1,13,.,.,TGTGCCACCAGTGATCCCCCCTGGGAGACCCAGTACTTC,CATSDPPWETQYF
TRBJ2-3,TRBV12-3/TRBV12-4,12,.,many,TGTGCCAGCAGGGGGACTGGTGATACGCAGTATTTT,CASRGTGDTQYF
TRBJ2-7,TRBV20-1,12,.,few,TGCAGTGCCGGAGATCGATCCTACGAGCAGTACTTC,CSAGDRSYEQYF
TRBJ2-1,TRBV4-2,16,TRBD2,few,TGTGCCAGCAGCCAAGATTCTAGCGGGGGTGTCAATGAGCAGTTCTTC,CASSQDSSGGVNEQFF
TRBJ2-5,TRBV5-1,13,.,many,TGCGCCAGCAGCACAGGGGGAGGGGAGACCCAGTACTTC,CASSTGGGETQYF
TRBJ2-7,TRBV19,15,.,few,TGTGCCAGTAGACTTTACCGGGACCCTTCCTACGAGCAGTACTTC,CASRLYRDPSYEQYF
TRBJ1-2,TRBV29-1,15,.,few,TGCAGCGTTGAAGATTCGCGGGGGACCCTCTATGGCTACACCTTC,CSVEDSRGTLYGYTF
TRBJ2-1,TRBV24-1,13,.,few,TGTGCCACCAGTGATTTGCTATACGATGAGCAGTTCTTC,CATSDLLYDEQFF
TRBJ2-7,TRBV7-2,15,TRBD1,.,TGTGCCAGCAGCTTAGTCCAGGGGGCGATGGGCGAGCAGTACTTC,CASSLVQGAMGEQYF
TRBJ1-2,TRBV6-5,12,.,few,TGTGCCAGCAGCCCCAGGGGCCGGGGCTACACCTTC,CASSPRGRGYTF
TRBJ1-2,TRBV30,13,TRBD1,few,TGTGCCTGGAAAAGGGACAGGCCAGGTGGCGACACCTTC,CAWKRDRPGGDTF
TRBJ2-3,TRBV7-6,16,.,many,TGTGCCAGCAGCCTAGGCCAAGGGGGGGTAGGAGGGACGCAGTATTTT,CASSLGQGGVGGTQYF
TRBJ1-2,TRBV9,16,TRBD1,.,TGTGCCAGCAGCGTAGCGACACCCACAGGGGACTATGGCTACACCTTC,CASSVATPTGDYGYTF
TRBJ2-5,TRBV12-3/TRBV12-4,14,TRBD2,many,TGTGCCAGCAGTGCTAGCGGGTTCCAAGAGACCCAGTACTTC,CASSASGFQETQYF
TRBJ1-2,TRBV6-1,16,.,few,TGTGCCAGCAGTGAAGCGCACCGGGAGGCTAACTATGGCTACACCTTC,CASSEAHREANYGYTF
TRBJ2-1,TRBV24-1,14,.,.,TGTGCCACCAGCGGCCCGGGTCGATGGGATGAGCAGTTCTTC,CATSGPGRWDEQFF
TRBJ2-3,TRBV7-6,16,.,few,TGTGCCAGCAGCTTTAGACTGAAGACTAGCACAGATACGCAGTATTTT,CASSFRLKTSTDTQYF
TRBJ2-2,TRBV24-1,15,.,.,TGTGCCACCAGTGATCGAACAGGCTTCGCCGGGGAGCTGTTTTTT,CATSDRTGFAGELFF
TRBJ2-1,TRBV30,17,.,.,TGTGCCTGGAGTGCGTTCTTCGATAGGAGCTCCTACAATGAGCAGTTCTTC,CAWSAFFDRSSYNEQFF
TRBJ2-5,TRBV5-1,14,.,.,TGCGCCAGCAGCTTGCGGGACGGACAAGAGACCCAGTACTTC,CASSLRDGQETQYF
TRBJ2-7,TRBV7-9,16,TRBD2,.,TGTGCCAGCAGCTTAGGACTAGCGGGAAAGACTGGCGAGCAGTACTTC,CASSLGLAGKTGEQYF
TRBJ2-1,TRBV12-3/TRBV12-4,14,.,.,TGTGCCAGCATCCGGGCCCGGGGCATAAATGAGCAGTTCTTC,CASIRARGINEQFF
TRBJ1-1,TRBV7-9,15,TRBD1,.,TGTGCCAGCAGCACCCGAGGGACAGCGAACACTGAAGCTTTCTTT,CASSTRGTANTEAFF
TRBJ2-1,TRBV5-1,16,TRBD2,few,TGCGCCAGCAGCTTGGGACTAGCGGGGGATGACAATGAGCAGTTCTTC,CASSLGLAGDDNEQFF
TRBJ1-2,TRBV4-3,15,.,.,TGCGCCAGCAGCCAAGTGGAGGGGGCTAACTATGGCTACACCTTC,CASSQVEGANYGYTF
TRBJ2-1,TRBV4-2,14,.,few,TGTGCCAGCAGCCAAGATAGGGGGGATCATGAGCAGTTCTTC,CASSQDRGDHEQFF
TRBJ2-1,TRBV12-3/TRBV12-4,16,TRBD2,few,TGTGCCAGCAGTCCCCAGTCGGGGGGTCCCTACAATGAGCAGTTCTTC,CASSPQSGGPYNEQFF
TRBJ1-2,TRBV7-2,17,.,.,TGTGCCAGCAGCTTACGTATCCGACAGGCGACTAACTATGGCTACACCTTC,CASSLRIRQATNYGYTF
TRBJ2-5,TRBV6-5,13,.,.,TGTGCCAGCAGACGGACAGCTGGGGAGACCCAGTACTTC,CASRRTAGETQYF
TRBJ2-1,TRBV4-1,13,TRBD1,.,TGCGCCAGCAGCCATGGACAGGGGAATGAGCAGTTCTTC,CASSHGQGNEQFF